The present TCR beta chain was sequenced within a study of human T cells and chemical hapten exposure. The CDR3 contains 11 residues. Germline V gives CDR1 SGHTA, CDR2 FQGNSA. The V end was cut by 5 bases, the J end by 11 bases, with 10 bases between. Noted time point: patch test 1, 2 weeks after DPC sensitization. Treatment described: therapeutic diphenylcyclopropenone sensitization with weekly scalp DPC. Each patch-test visit's blood sample preceded patch application. MiXCR, run by TCRdb on the RACE reads, gives a single entry per CDR3 protein. The table has around 100,000 distinct CDR3 sequences, around 10% seen once. In its sample, this clonotype was seen many times.

V gene TRBV7-2 combines with J gene TRBJ2-1; D may be TRBD1 (5 bases). This sequence was found in a woman between 40 and 55 years old with alopecia areata. Some clones in this sample may be carry-over from other donors' samples. The sample was whole blood, taken in connection with sensitization to the hapten diphenylcyclopropenone (DPC). In DNA, the CDR3 is TGTGCCAGCAGCGAGGACACCCAGCAGTTCTTC. Translated, it gives CASSEDTQQFF.